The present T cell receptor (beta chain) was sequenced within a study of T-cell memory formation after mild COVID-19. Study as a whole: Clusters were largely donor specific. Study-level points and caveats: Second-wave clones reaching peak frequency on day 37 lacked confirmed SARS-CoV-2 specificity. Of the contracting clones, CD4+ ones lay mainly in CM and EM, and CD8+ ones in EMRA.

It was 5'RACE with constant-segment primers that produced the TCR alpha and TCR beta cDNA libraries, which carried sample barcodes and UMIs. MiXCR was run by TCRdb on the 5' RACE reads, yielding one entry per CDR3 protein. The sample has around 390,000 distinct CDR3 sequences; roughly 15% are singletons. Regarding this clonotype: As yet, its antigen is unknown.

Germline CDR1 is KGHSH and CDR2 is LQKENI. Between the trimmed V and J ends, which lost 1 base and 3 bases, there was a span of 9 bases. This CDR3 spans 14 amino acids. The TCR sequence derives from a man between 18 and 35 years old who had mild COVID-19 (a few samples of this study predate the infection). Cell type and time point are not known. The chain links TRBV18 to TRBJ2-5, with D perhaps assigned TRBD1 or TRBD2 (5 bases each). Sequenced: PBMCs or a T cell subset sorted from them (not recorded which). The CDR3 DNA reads TGTGCCAGCTCACCACGGGACGGAAAAGAGACCCAGTACTTC. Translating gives CASSPRDGKETQYF.